This T cell receptor beta chain was sequenced for a study of blood T cell repertoires in COVID-19 (dated by TCRdb to 2020 to 2021). A note on the overall study: The collaborator samples originated in the United States, Italy and Spain and spanned the acute and convalescent phases of COVID-19. The material from the prospective study consisted of cDNA or gDNA derived from T cells, B-cell-depleted T cells, or PBMCs. Samples were obtained from the ongoing ImmuneRACE study (first 160 participants) and from 1,254 subjects provided by 6 global collaborators. Where available, HLA class I and class II types were obtained from metadata supplied by the sample provider rather than from assay-based typing. A freely available public database, intended as a resource for researchers studying the immune response to SARS-CoV-2, is where the repertoires were released. Sample metadata almost always included a de-identified subject ID, COVID-19 status, age in years and sex. The dataset comprised deeply sampled blood TCRbeta repertoires from subjects exposed to, actively infected with, or recovered from COVID-19.

Another Seattle source contributed samples from volunteer blood donors who had recovered from COVID-19. Whole blood was collected in K2EDTA tubes by collaborating institutions according to the institutions' own protocols. For TCRbeta analysis, collaborator samples were shipped as frozen whole blood, as isolated PBMCs, or as DNA extracted from either sample type. What the research found in general, with its limitations: How much clinical and demographic metadata was included differed by source and by participant, and the metadata was provided uncurated.

Taken from cysteine to phenylalanine, the CDR3 has 15 residues. Kept here is only the CDR3 DNA, which spans 45 bases and is read in frame from base 1. The V end loses 4 bases and the J end loses 5 bases, and a stretch of 18 bases separates them. The germline V gene provides CDR1 SGHTA and CDR2 FQGNSA. TCRbeta CDR3 regions were amplified from genomic DNA using the immunoSEQ Assay, a bias-controlled multiplex PCR. As for how the authors treated the data: The number of nucleated cells in each sample was estimated from the amplification of reference gene primers within the assay. To quantify the absolute abundance of each unique TCRbeta CDR3 rearrangement, sequence reads were collapsed and filtered. For each sample, productive Simpson clonality was calculated as the square root of Simpson's diversity index across productive rearrangements. Drawn from immuneACCESS, this table holds only the in-frame rearrangements with V and J called that TCRdb kept. Clones are partly lost; checked studies trace under half to an unresolved V gene and leave the rest unexplained. That table gives V, J and clone size, and the DNA gave D and trimming. Present in this sample are over 75,000 clones, about three quarters of which were seen just once. About 8.4% of the sample comes from the top ten.

Regarding this clone: Its antigen is still unknown. No clone much larger than this one lies a single base away; base qualities are absent.

Recombination connected TRBV7-2 to TRBJ2-7; 6 matching bases give a weak D call of TRBD2. The sequenced sample consisted of peripheral blood. The sequence came from a man between 45 and 60 years old who had recovered from COVID-19. The CDR3 protein is CASSWDRARENEQYF. The DNA sequence follows: TGTGCCAGCAGCTGGGACCGGGCGCGGGAAAACGAGCAGTACTTC.